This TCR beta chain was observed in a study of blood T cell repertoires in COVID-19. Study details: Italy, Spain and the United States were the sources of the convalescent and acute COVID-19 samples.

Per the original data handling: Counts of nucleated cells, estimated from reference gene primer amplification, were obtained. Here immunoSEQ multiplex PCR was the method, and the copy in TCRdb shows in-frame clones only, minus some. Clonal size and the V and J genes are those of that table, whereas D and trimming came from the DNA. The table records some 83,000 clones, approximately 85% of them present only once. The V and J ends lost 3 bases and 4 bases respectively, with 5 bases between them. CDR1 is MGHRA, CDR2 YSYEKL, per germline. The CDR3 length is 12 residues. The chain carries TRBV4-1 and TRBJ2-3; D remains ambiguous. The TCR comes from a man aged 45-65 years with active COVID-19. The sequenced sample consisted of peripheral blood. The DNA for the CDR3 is TGCGCCAGCAGCCACAGGTCAGATACGCAGTATTTT. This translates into CASSHRSDTQYF.